One sample yielded the 32 T cell receptor beta chains listed below, sequenced in a study of T cells in Graves' hyperthyroidism and ophthalmopathy. Amplification targeted TCR beta CDR3 regions from RNA transcripts. Primed by the HTBI set, a first-round RT-PCR was run on the TCR CDR3. MiXCR was run by TCRdb on the multiplex PCR reads, yielding one entry per CDR3 protein. The data hold about 640,000 distinct CDR3 sequences, with about a fifth observed a single time. The specimen sequenced was blood. Receptors originate from a man younger than 40 with Graves' ophthalmopathy.

This clonotype was found many times. This sequence joins TRBV11-2 and TRBJ2-1; 8 bases map to TRBD1. The CDR3 runs 14 residues. CDR1 and CDR2 from the germline V gene are SGHAT and FQNNGV. After removal of 7 bases from V and 9 bases from J, the junction contained 11 bases not matched to a gene. The CDR3 sequence is CASTQGRGLGEQFF. CDR3 sequence (DNA): TGTGCCAGCACCCAAGGCAGGGGGCTGGGTGAGCAGTTCTTC. The full variable domain, its missing parts supplied by reference TRBV11-2 and TRBJ2-1, is EAGVAQSPRYKIIEKRQSVAFWCNPISGHATLYWYQQILGQGPKLLIQFQNNGVVDDSQLPKDRFSAERLKGVDSTLKIQPAKLEDSAVYLCASTQGRGLGEQFFGPGTRLTVL.

The chain has TRBV6-2 or TRBV6-3 and TRBJ2-3; possibly TRBD1 for D (6 bases). Germline V gene lookup returns CDR1 MNHEY and CDR2 SVGEGT. The CDR3 is 15 amino acids. V lost 2 bases and J 6 bases, leaving 15 bases between the germline ends. The CDR3 spells CASSYGGSPLDTQYF. The CDR3 nucleotides read TGTGCCAGCAGTTACGGGGGCAGCCCCTTGGATACGCAGTATTTT.

The rearrangement joins TRBV7-9 to TRBJ2-1; D may be TRBD2 (6 bases). Per germline, CDR1 SEHNR and CDR2 FQNEAQ (reference sequence). V lost 2 bases and J lost 0, with 14 bases in between. This CDR3 region has 17 residues. In DNA form, the CDR3 reads TGTGCCAGCAGCTTAACTAGCTCCCTGAGCTCCTACAATGAGCAGTTCTTC. It specifies CASSLTSSLSSYNEQFF.

The chain recombines TRBV6-1 with TRBJ2-1, with TRBD2 identical over 8 bases. In germline, CDR1 is MNHNS, CDR2 SASEGT. The CDR3 is 15 residues long. The J segment lost 8 bases and the V segment lost 5 bases, leaving 11 bases of the junction unmatched. The CDR3 DNA is TGTGCCAGCAGTTTGACTAGCGCCATCGGGGATGAGCAGTTCTTC. It encodes CASSLTSAIGDEQFF.

The chain joins TRBV9 to TRBJ2-1; weak D call: TRBD2 (5 bases). The V end was cut by 2 bases, the J end by 2 bases, with 14 bases between. The CDR3 extends over 16 amino acids. Germline V gives CDR1 SGDLS, CDR2 YYNGEE. DNA of the CDR3: TGTGCCAGCAGCGTGAGGGCGGAAGTAGCCTACAATGAGCAGTTCTTC. It specifies CASSVRAEVAYNEQFF.

This clonotype turned up a few times. The rearrangement joins TRBV5-1 to TRBJ1-1; the D gene is possibly TRBD1 (5 bases). CDR1 and CDR2 (germline): SGHRS, YFSETQ. The CDR3 totals 14 residues. Trimming stripped 4 bases from V and 4 bases from J, with 14 bases between. CDR3 bases: TGCGCCAGCAGCACCAGGGACGGGGGCACTGAAGCTTTCTTT. Translated, it gives CASSTRDGGTEAFF.

This clonotype was picked up a small number of times. V usage is TRBV27 and J usage is TRBJ2-1; 9 bases fit TRBD2. The germline V gene encodes CDR1 MNHEY and CDR2 SMNVEV (reference sequence). The CDR3 is 15 amino acids. Losses at the gene ends were 4 bases for V and 8 bases for J; bases not matched to a gene: 9. CDR3 nucleotide sequence: TGTGCCAGCAGTTCCCGCGGGACTAGCTCTCATGAGCAGTTCTTC. The encoded protein is CASSSRGTSSHEQFF.

In its sample, this clonotype was seen a few times. This chain joins TRBV4-2 and TRBJ2-1, with a weak D call TRBD2 (5 bases). Trimming took off 3 bases at V and 1 base at J, with 10 bases between the two ends. Looked up from germline, CDR1 is LGHNA and CDR2 is YNFKEQ. The CDR3 covers 15 residues. Here the CDR3 reads CASSHERLSYNEQFF. For the CDR3, the DNA is TGTGCCAGCAGCCACGAGCGGCTTTCCTACAATGAGCAGTTCTTC.

This clonotype was counted many times. The V gene is TRBV2, the J gene TRBJ2-5, with D tentatively TRBD1 (5 bases). The CDR3 spans 14 residues. The V gene's germline CDR1 is SNHLY and CDR2 FYNNEI. V shed 1 base and J shed 4 bases, with 10 bases lying between them. CDR3 coding DNA: TGTGCCAGCAGTGAAGATCCAGGGATAGAGACCCAGTACTTC. Amino acids: CASSEDPGIETQYF.

This clonotype has a handful of counts. The V and J genes are TRBV15 and TRBJ2-2; maybe TRBD2 (6 bases). The CDR3 is 16 residues long. Trimming removed 4 bases at V and 3 bases at J, with 15 bases between. Germline lookup yields CDR1 LNHNV and CDR2 YYDKDF (reference sequence). CDR3: CATSIGKRAHTGELFF. In DNA form, the CDR3 reads TGTGCCACCAGCATCGGGAAGCGGGCTCACACCGGGGAGCTGTTTTTT.

This clonotype was counted many times. The V and J genes are TRBV20-1 and TRBJ2-7; 12 nucleotides line up with TRBD2. The CDR3 is 14 amino acids. Germline values: CDR1 DFQATT, CDR2 SNEGSKA (reference sequence). Trimming at V came to 6 bases and at J to 3 bases, leaving 6 bases not matched to a gene. The CDR3 is CSADLAGGFYEQYF. Written as DNA, the CDR3 is TGCAGTGCCGACCTAGCGGGAGGGTTCTACGAGCAGTACTTC.

J is TRBJ2-1 and V is TRBV20-1; TRBD2 matches 13 bases. CDR3 length equals 15 residues. CDR1 and CDR2 (germline): DFQATT, SNEGSKA (reference sequence). J lost 8 bases, V lost 6 bases, and 10 bases had no gene match. The DNA for the CDR3 is TGCAGTGCATCAACCGGGACTAGCGGGATCGATGAGCAGTTCTTC. The encoded protein is CSASTGTSGIDEQFF.

The CDR3 DNA follows: TGTGCCAGCAGCCTGGGACCCGAAGCGAAGGTGCAGTACTTC. It is translated as CASSLGPEAKVQYF. The chain recombines TRBV11-2 with TRBJ2-7; tentatively, D is TRBD1 or TRBD2 (5 bases each). The germline V gene has CDR1 SGHAT and CDR2 FQNNGV. V was trimmed by 5 bases and J by 9 bases, leaving 20 bases between them. This CDR3 comprises 14 residues.

The chain has TRBV10-2 and TRBJ1-3; perhaps TRBD1 as D (6 bases). The CDR3 length is 17 residues. V lost 6 bases, J lost 3 bases, and 21 bases lay in between. Per germline, CDR1 WSHSY and CDR2 SAAADI. This CDR3 reads CASSVPILQGDGNTIYF. The CDR3 DNA reads as TGCGCCAGCAGCGTACCCATTTTACAGGGAGATGGAAACACCATATATTTT.

The chain combines TRBV15 with TRBJ2-1; D not certain. V dropped 0 bases and J dropped 0 bases, with 12 bases sitting between them. This CDR3 spans 17 amino acids. Germline CDR1 reads LNHNV; CDR2 reads YYDKDF (reference sequence). The CDR3 coding sequence is TGTGCCACCAGCAGAGATCTCACCTTAAGCTCCTACAATGAGCAGTTCTTC. Encoded protein: CATSRDLTLSSYNEQFF.

The rearrangement links TRBV7-6 to TRBJ2-7; no definite D call. Germline V gives CDR1 SGHVS, CDR2 FNYEAQ. CDR3 length: 14 amino acids. The ends were cut back, 3 bases at V and 0 bases at J, with 9 bases in the middle. Written as DNA, the CDR3 is TGTGCCAGCAGCTTGAGGCTTAACTCCTACGAGCAGTACTTC. Protein product: CASSLRLNSYEQYF.

This clonotype occurred many times. This rearrangement joins TRBV20-1 to TRBJ2-5; D uncertain. Germline CDR1 reads DFQATT; CDR2 reads SNEGSKA (reference sequence). The germline V and J ends were trimmed by 2 bases and 4 bases, with 8 bases remaining between them. This CDR3 is 12 amino acids long. The CDR3 DNA is TGCAGTGCTAGAAGGTTTAGAGAGACCCAGTACTTC. The encoded protein is CSARRFRETQYF.

This clonotype showed up just a few times. The chain is built from TRBV6-1 and TRBJ1-3, with D unclear. The CDR3 has 14 amino acids. V lost 6 bases and J 0 bases, leaving 9 bases between the germline ends. Germline loops: CDR1 MNHNS, CDR2 SASEGT. CDR3 sequence: CASRLASSGNTIYF. The CDR3 DNA reads as TGTGCCAGCAGACTGGCGAGCTCTGGAAACACCATATATTTT.

This chain uses TRBV3-1 with TRBJ1-6; D not certain. This CDR3 is 18 amino acids long. V was shortened by 4 bases and J by 7 bases, with 23 bases between the two germline ends. In germline, CDR1 is LGHDT, CDR2 YNNKEL (reference sequence). The CDR3 spells CASSLGHTRGGLNSPLHF. The CDR3 bases are TGTGCCAGCAGCCTAGGGCACACACGAGGCGGGTTAAATTCACCCCTCCACTTT.

This clonotype occurred a few times. This sequence joins TRBV20-1 and TRBJ2-7; 11 positions match TRBD2. The germline V gene encodes CDR1 DFQATT and CDR2 SNEGSKA (reference sequence). The junction had 13 bases not matched to a gene; V was cut back by 6 bases and J by 0 bases. The CDR3 contains 17 residues. The CDR3 is CSAPWASTSGSSYEQYF. DNA of the CDR3: TGCAGTGCCCCCTGGGCCTCTACTAGCGGGAGCTCCTACGAGCAGTACTTC.

This clonotype was seen only a few times. This chain connects TRBV27 to TRBJ2-3; TRBD1 agrees at 7 bases. Germline V gene sequence: CDR1 MNHEY, CDR2 SMNVEV (reference sequence). This CDR3 has 15 amino acids. The V gene end was trimmed by 5 bases and the J gene end by 3 bases; junction bases not matched to a gene: 8. DNA of the CDR3: TGTGCCAGCAGTCCAGGGACAGCCCCAACAGATACGCAGTATTTT. Its protein is CASSPGTAPTDTQYF.

Only a few counts were recorded for this clonotype. The chain employs TRBV2 and TRBJ2-5, with TRBD2 identical over 11 bases. This CDR3 spans 17 amino acids. The V segment lost 4 bases and the J segment 3 bases; nucleotides outside the gene matches: 10. Germline values: CDR1 SNHLY, CDR2 FYNNEI. The CDR3 nucleotides read TGTGCCAGCAGTGGGGGACCGGGACTAGCGGAAGAAGAGACCCAGTACTTC. Translation: CASSGGPGLAEEETQYF.

Remarks on this clonotype: One base away lies a much larger clone, so this may be a sequencing read error. In this CDR3 the conserved last residue, phenylalanine or tryptophan, is missing, so a read error is likely. DNA for the CDR3: TGCAGTGCTAGAGTGGGACTAGCGGGACGGTACGAGCAGTACTTA. It translates to CSARVGLAGRYEQYL. The V gene is TRBV20-1, the J gene TRBJ2-7; 13 positions agree with TRBD2. Looked up from germline, CDR1 is DFQATT and CDR2 is SNEGSKA (reference sequence). This CDR3 comprises 15 residues. Germline trimming cut 1 base from V and 4 bases from J; bases unmatched to any gene: 4.

This clonotype was observed at least ten times. This chain links TRBV11-2 with TRBJ2-7, with 12 bases identical to TRBD2. The CDR3 length is 14 residues. Germline lookup yields CDR1 SGHAT and CDR2 FQNNGV. J gave up 3 bases and V 6 bases, and 3 bases lay outside the gene matches. The CDR3 DNA reads as TGTGCCAGCAGAAGACTAGCGGGAGACTACGAGCAGTACTTC. It yields the protein CASRRLAGDYEQYF.

This chain joins TRBV4-2 and TRBJ2-2; a possible D gene is TRBD1 (6 bases). Deletions cut 1 base from V and 4 bases from J, with 13 bases between. This CDR3 spans 16 amino acids. CDR1 and CDR2 (germline): LGHNA, YNFKEQ. CDR3 in amino acids: CASSQVQGISTGELFF. The CDR3 DNA sequence: TGTGCCAGCAGCCAAGTCCAGGGGATAAGCACCGGGGAGCTGTTTTTT.

This clonotype was detected ten times or more. This chain joins TRBV12-3 or TRBV12-4 and TRBJ2-5; 8 bases agree with TRBD2. CDR3 length equals 14 residues. With 7 bases clipped from V and 5 bases from J, the junction kept 9 bases outside the gene matches. In DNA form, the CDR3 reads TGTGCCAGCAATGGCGGGAGGAATGTGGAGACCCAGTACTTC. It translates to CASNGGRNVETQYF.

There are many counts of this clonotype. This rearrangement joins TRBV12-3 or TRBV12-4 to TRBJ1-2; D is perhaps TRBD1 (5 bases). The CDR3 runs to 13 residues. The germline V and J ends were trimmed by 3 bases and 4 bases, with 9 bases remaining between them. The CDR3 here is CASSLEGSYGYTF. The CDR3 coding sequence is TGTGCCAGCAGTTTGGAGGGGTCCTATGGCTACACCTTC.

This clonotype appeared a few times. The rearrangement uses TRBV7-9 and TRBJ2-3; D call uncertain. In germline, CDR1 is SEHNR, CDR2 FQNEAQ (reference sequence). This CDR3 region has 13 residues. Trimming shortened V by 5 bases and J by 4 bases, and 10 bases separated the two germline ends. CDR3 loop: CASSPTNPDTQYF. The DNA for the CDR3 is TGTGCCAGCAGCCCAACCAATCCAGATACGCAGTATTTT.

This clonotype occurred a few times. V gene TRBV3-1 combines with J gene TRBJ2-5, with unresolved D. Germline V gene lookup returns CDR1 LGHDT and CDR2 YNNKEL (reference sequence). The CDR3 totals 14 residues. V lost 0 bases and J 0 bases, leaving 5 bases between the germline ends. The CDR3 DNA sequence: TGTGCCAGCAGCCAAGATACGTACCAAGAGACCCAGTACTTC. Its protein is CASSQDTYQETQYF.

The V call is TRBV5-1, the J call TRBJ1-3; D perhaps matches TRBD1 (6 bases). CDR1 SGHRS and CDR2 YFSETQ come from the germline V gene. This CDR3 is built from 15 residues. V gave up 4 bases and J gave up 0 bases, with 11 bases separating them. CDR3 bases: TGCGCCAGCAGCGCGGGACACTCCTCTGGAAACACCATATATTTT. It specifies CASSAGHSSGNTIYF.

This chain connects TRBV7-9 to TRBJ2-5, with D possibly TRBD1 on 7 matching bases. The germline gives CDR1 SEHNR, CDR2 FQNEAQ (reference sequence). Trimming removed 8 bases at V and 5 bases at J, with 24 bases between. The CDR3 is made up of 16 amino acids. This chain's CDR3 is CASLGPGTGAGETQYF. As DNA, the CDR3 is TGTGCCAGCTTGGGGCCTGGTACAGGGGCGGGGGAGACCCAGTACTTC.

This clonotype was picked up a small number of times. The chain recombines TRBV6-1 with TRBJ2-1; D assignment may be TRBD1 or TRBD2 (5 bases each). The V end was cut by 5 bases, the J end by 4 bases, with 18 bases between. The CDR3 spans 16 residues. CDR1 is MNHNS and CDR2 is SASEGT in the germline V gene. CDR3 in amino acids: CASSQSRDGDYNEQFF. The CDR3 DNA is TGTGCCAGCAGTCAGTCCCGGGACGGAGATTACAATGAGCAGTTCTTC.